What follows are 32 T cell receptor beta chains derived from one specimen sequenced in a study of cytomegalovirus exposure and HLA in healthy donors. Amplification used 60 Vbeta primers and 13 Jbeta primers. Clones were read by immunoSEQ multiplex PCR, and TCRdb kept only the in-frame ones, dropping some. The profile shows 72,000 or so clones, around 79% of them singletons. Sequencing was performed on PBMCs. These receptors were obtained from a woman under 40 in good health and CMV-seropositive.

The gene calls are TRBV18 and TRBJ2-1; 8 bases line up with TRBD1. CDR3 length: 17 residues. After removal of 3 bases from V and 7 bases from J, the junction contained 14 bases not matched to a gene. Germline CDR1 KGHSH, CDR2 LQKENI. The CDR3 sequence: CASSPRIPGQVGNEQFF. Here the CDR3 DNA reads TGTGCCAGCTCACCCCGGATTCCGGGACAGGTTGGAAATGAGCAGTTCTTC.

The V and J genes are TRBV7-9 and TRBJ1-1; possibly TRBD1 for D (6 bases). Germline lookup yields CDR1 SEHNR and CDR2 FQNEAQ (reference sequence). Trimming took off 3 bases at V and 1 base at J, with 6 bases between the two ends. The CDR3 extends over 13 amino acids. CDR3 nucleotide sequence: TGTGCCAGCAGCTTCAGGGGGAACACTGAAGCTTTCTTT. Protein product: CASSFRGNTEAFF.

The chain has TRBV12-2 and TRBJ1-4; TRBD1, the table's D call, lacks a check against the DNA. TRBV12-2 has pseudogene status. The CDR3 length is 16 residues. The CDR3 coding sequence is TGTGCAAGTCGCTTACTGACAGGGCGCAGAAATGAAAAACTGTTTTTT. Translated: CASRLLTGRRNEKLFF.

This chain connects TRBV7-2 to TRBJ1-6; 8 bases agree with TRBD1. Germline V gene data show CDR1 as SGHTA and CDR2 as FQGNSA. The ends lost 5 bases at V and 9 bases at J; junction bases unmatched: 12. The CDR3 runs to 16 residues. The CDR3 region has the DNA TGTGCCAGCAGCCCCCGGGCCGGGACAGGATCTTCACCCCTCCACTTT. Translation gives CASSPRAGTGSSPLHF.

The chain recombines TRBV19 with TRBJ1-5, with TRBD1 identical over 9 bases. Germline CDR1 and CDR2: LNHDA and SQIVND (reference sequence). V shed 3 bases and J 7 bases; nucleotides not matched to a gene: 7. The CDR3 runs to 15 residues. CDR3 sequence: CASSISGQGWQPQHF. The CDR3 DNA follows: TGTGCCAGTAGTATCTCGGGACAGGGATGGCAGCCCCAGCATTTT.

About this clone itself: Additional DNA sequences in this sample encode the identical CDR3. V gene TRBV27 combines with J gene TRBJ1-2; a possible D gene is TRBD1 (5 bases). V was trimmed by 5 bases and J by 1 base, leaving 8 bases between them. CDR1 and CDR2 from the germline V gene are MNHEY and SMNVEV (reference sequence). The CDR3 runs to 13 residues. Written as DNA, the CDR3 is TGTGCCAGCAGTCCGACAGATAACTATGGCTACACCTTC. Protein: CASSPTDNYGYTF.

The chain employs TRBV18 and TRBJ2-2; 7 bases match TRBD1. Germline V CDR1 and CDR2: KGHSH, LQKENI. V dropped 6 bases and J dropped 4; count of bases not matched to a gene: 2. This CDR3 is 13 amino acids long. The CDR3 here is CASSRTGTGELFF. In DNA form, the CDR3 reads TGTGCCAGCTCCCGGACAGGCACCGGGGAGCTGTTTTTT.

This sequence joins TRBV6-1 and TRBJ1-5; possible D gene TRBD1, 5 bases. The germline V gene encodes CDR1 MNHNS and CDR2 SASEGT. Trimming took 6 bases from V and 3 from J, leaving 12 bases between them. The CDR3 runs to 14 residues. CDR3 region: CASREGLINQPQHF. The CDR3 DNA is TGTGCCAGCAGGGAGGGACTGATCAATCAGCCCCAGCATTTT.

This clone occurred a few times. V usage is TRBV6-5 and J usage is TRBJ2-5; TRBD2 matches at 9 bases. This CDR3 has 15 residues. After removal of 4 bases from V and 3 bases from J, the junction contained 6 bases not matched to a gene. The germline V gene encodes CDR1 MNHEY and CDR2 SVGAGI. The CDR3 sequence: CASSWTSVPEETQYF. In DNA form, the CDR3 reads TGTGCCAGCAGTTGGACTAGCGTACCAGAAGAGACCCAGTACTTC.

The chain uses TRBV5-1 and TRBJ2-2, with D unresolved. Germline V gene data show CDR1 as SGHRS and CDR2 as YFSETQ. The CDR3 is 12 residues long. The ends were cut back, 4 bases at V and 2 bases at J, with 3 bases in the middle. CDR3 in amino acids: CASSPNTGELFF. CDR3 bases: TGCGCCAGCAGCCCAAACACCGGGGAGCTGTTTTTT.

The chain recombines TRBV7-8 with TRBJ2-7; TRBD1 matches at 7 bases. The CDR3 totals 14 residues. CDR1 and CDR2 (germline): SGHVS, FQNEAQ. With 2 bases clipped from V and 2 bases from J, the junction kept 3 bases outside the gene matches. The CDR3 sequence: CASSLRQGAYEQYF. The CDR3 DNA follows: TGTGCCAGCAGCTTACGGCAGGGGGCCTACGAGCAGTACTTC.

J is TRBJ2-5 and V is TRBV7-8; TRBD2 matches 7 bases. CDR3 length equals 13 residues. The germline V gene encodes CDR1 SGHVS and CDR2 FQNEAQ. With V trimmed by 5 bases and J by 4 bases, 4 bases remained unmatched. CDR3 coding DNA: TGTGCCAGCAGCCCATCTAGCGGAGAGACCCAGTACTTC. Its translation is CASSPSSGETQYF.

This chain joins TRBV6-5 and TRBJ1-2; 11 bases fit TRBD1. CDR3 length equals 13 residues. J was trimmed by 7 bases and V by 4 bases; bases with no gene match: 2. Germline V gene lookup returns CDR1 MNHEY and CDR2 SVGAGI. CDR3 nucleotide sequence: TGTGCCAGCAGTTGGGGACAGGGGGTTGGCTACACCTTC. Protein sequence: CASSWGQGVGYTF.

The chain couples TRBV7-9 to TRBJ1-1; D may be TRBD1 (5 bases). Trimming took off 4 bases at V and 6 bases at J, with 15 bases between the two ends. Germline CDR1 is SEHNR and CDR2 is FQNEAQ (reference sequence). This CDR3 region has 14 residues. The CDR3 is CASSSVGPVPEAFF. CDR3 nucleotide sequence: TGTGCCAGCAGCTCCGTGGGGCCAGTCCCTGAAGCTTTCTTT.

This clone was seen a handful of times. The chain combines TRBV28 with TRBJ2-2, with no clear D. Trimming took off 3 bases at V and 0 bases at J, with 14 bases between the two ends. This CDR3 is 17 amino acids long. CDR1 is MDHEN, CDR2 SYDVKM, per germline. In DNA, the CDR3 is TGTGCCAGCAGTTTTGCGTTCCAAGTTTCGAACACCGGGGAGCTGTTTTTT. It is translated as CASSFAFQVSNTGELFF. Combining the CDR3 with reference TRBV28 and TRBJ2-2 gives the whole variable domain DVKVTQSSRYLVKRTGEKVFLECVQDMDHENMFWYRQDPGLGLRLIYFSYDVKMKEKGDIPEGYSVSREKKERFSLILESASTNQTSMYLCASSFAFQVSNTGELFFGEGSRLTVL.

This chain connects TRBV5-5 to TRBJ2-1; no clear D gene. The CDR3 is 13 amino acids. Germline V gene lookup returns CDR1 SGHKS and CDR2 YYEKEE (reference sequence). V was trimmed by 0 bases and J by 4 bases, leaving 5 bases between them. The CDR3 loop is CASSLVEYNEQFF. The CDR3 bases are TGTGCCAGCAGCTTGGTGGAGTACAATGAGCAGTTCTTC.

The CDR3: CASSDTDRNTEAFF. CDR3 DNA sequence: TGTGCCAGCAGTGACACGGACAGGAACACTGAAGCTTTCTTT. The chain combines TRBV2 with TRBJ1-1; TRBD1 might be the D (6 bases). This CDR3 spans 14 amino acids. Trimming took 3 bases from V and 1 from J, leaving 9 bases between them. Germline values: CDR1 SNHLY, CDR2 FYNNEI.

Written as DNA, the CDR3 is TGTGCCATCAGTGGGGAGGGGGTAGAGACCCAGTACTTC. It is translated as CAISGEGVETQYF. The V gene is TRBV10-3, the J gene TRBJ2-5; D is possibly TRBD2 (7 bases). Germline V lookup: CDR1 ENHRY, CDR2 SYGVKD. The CDR3 covers 13 residues. Trimming took off 4 bases at V and 4 bases at J, with 10 bases between the two ends.

The rearrangement uses TRBV6-5 and TRBJ1-5; D uncertain. The V and J ends lost 6 bases and 5 bases respectively, with 11 bases between them. Germline V gives CDR1 MNHEY, CDR2 SVGAGI. CDR3 size: 13 residues. The CDR3 region has the DNA TGTGCCAGCAGGTCAGCGGGTCATCAGCCCCAGCATTTT. Its translation is CASRSAGHQPQHF.

The V gene is TRBV28, the J gene TRBJ2-7, with D perhaps TRBD1 (6 bases). The CDR3 contains 13 residues. Trimming stripped 3 bases from V and 3 bases from J, with 9 bases between. Germline V lookup: CDR1 MDHEN, CDR2 SYDVKM. The CDR3 region has the DNA TGTGCCAGCAGTTTCAACAGGGACTACGAGCAGTACTTC. As protein: CASSFNRDYEQYF. Drawing the rest from reference TRBV28 and TRBJ2-7, the complete variable domain is DVKVTQSSRYLVKRTGEKVFLECVQDMDHENMFWYRQDPGLGLRLIYFSYDVKMKEKGDIPEGYSVSREKKERFSLILESASTNQTSMYLCASSFNRDYEQYFGPGTRLTVT.

J is TRBJ2-3 and V is TRBV19; D is possibly TRBD2 (8 bases). Trimming cost V 3 bases and J 7 bases, with 14 bases left between them. The CDR3 is made up of 14 amino acids. Germline-derived CDR1 and CDR2 are LNHDA and SQIVND (reference sequence). This CDR3 reads CASSIGRGRNTQYF. For the CDR3, the DNA is TGTGCCAGTAGTATCGGGAGGGGGCGAAATACGCAGTATTTT. Looking up the rest from reference TRBV19 and TRBJ2-3 gives the full variable domain: DGGITQSPKYLFRKEGQNVTLSCEQNLNHDAMYWYRQDPGQGLRLIYYSQIVNDFQKGDIAEGYSVSREKKESFPLTVTSAQKNPTAFYLCASSIGRGRNTQYFGPGTRLTVL.

V and J are TRBV5-4 and TRBJ1-5; the match to TRBD1 covers 10 bases. Germline CDR1 and CDR2: SGHNT and YYREEE (reference sequence). The CDR3 is 14 residues long. Unmatched junction bases numbered 2, after V lost 4 bases and J lost 4 bases. Here the CDR3 reads CASSQGQGNQPQHF. CDR3 bases: TGTGCCAGCAGCCAGGGACAGGGGAATCAGCCCCAGCATTTT.

V gene TRBV7-8 combines with J gene TRBJ2-7; 11 nucleotides line up with TRBD2. V shed 1 base and J 7 bases; nucleotides not matched to a gene: 6. CDR1 is SGHVS and CDR2 is FQNEAQ in the germline V gene. The length of the CDR3 is 15 residues. This chain's CDR3 is CASSLETSGSWEQYF. The CDR3 DNA reads as TGTGCCAGCAGCTTAGAAACTAGCGGGAGCTGGGAGCAGTACTTC.

The chain is built from TRBV9 and TRBJ2-1; D gene unclear. This CDR3 is built from 14 residues. Trimming took off 0 bases at V and 8 bases at J, with 12 bases between the two ends. Germline-derived CDR1 and CDR2 are SGDLS and YYNGEE. The CDR3 DNA is TGTGCCAGCAGCGTAGGCCCTAGTGCAGATGAGCAGTTCTTC. Residues: CASSVGPSADEQFF. Looking up the rest from reference TRBV9 and TRBJ2-1 gives the full variable domain: DSGVTQTPKHLITATGQRVTLRCSPRSGDLSVYWYQQSLDQGLQFLIQYYNGEERAKGNILERFSAQQFPDLHSELNLSSLELGDSALYFCASSVGPSADEQFFGPGTRLTVL.

This chain connects TRBV9 to TRBJ1-1; D remains ambiguous. This CDR3 contains 15 residues. Trimming cost V 0 bases and J 0 bases, with 9 bases left between them. CDR1 SGDLS and CDR2 YYNGEE come from the germline V gene. The CDR3 DNA follows: TGTGCCAGCAGCGTAGGTCCAAGCTTGAACACTGAAGCTTTCTTT. Its translation is CASSVGPSLNTEAFF. Full variable domain (remainder filled in from reference TRBV9 and TRBJ1-1): DSGVTQTPKHLITATGQRVTLRCSPRSGDLSVYWYQQSLDQGLQFLIQYYNGEERAKGNILERFSAQQFPDLHSELNLSSLELGDSALYFCASSVGPSLNTEAFFGQGTRLTVV.

V and J are TRBV7-2 and TRBJ2-7; 9 positions agree with TRBD2. Losses at the gene ends were 3 bases for V and 4 bases for J; bases not matched to a gene: 4. The germline gives CDR1 SGHTA, CDR2 FQGNSA. The CDR3 consists of 14 residues. The CDR3 reads CASSFSGRKYEQYF. The CDR3 DNA reads TGTGCCAGCAGCTTTAGCGGGAGAAAGTACGAGCAGTACTTC.

The rearrangement joins TRBV5-6 to TRBJ2-5; a possible D gene is TRBD1 (5 bases). CDR1 is SGHDT and CDR2 is YYEEEE in the germline V gene. V gave up 0 bases and J gave up 1 base, with 16 bases separating them. The CDR3 contains 17 residues. The CDR3 is CASSLGSDSLFQETQYF. CDR3 in DNA: TGTGCCAGCAGCTTGGGTTCAGACAGCCTCTTCCAAGAGACCCAGTACTTC. Drawing the rest from reference TRBV5-6 and TRBJ2-5, the complete variable domain is DAGVTQSPTHLIKTRGQQVTLRCSPKSGHDTVSWYQQALGQGPQFIFQYYEEEERQRGNFPDRFSGHQFPNYSSELNVNALLLGDSALYLCASSLGSDSLFQETQYFGPGTRLLVL.

The chain recombines TRBV27 with TRBJ1-1, with 9 bases aligning to TRBD1. This CDR3 comprises 15 residues. After removal of 6 bases from V and 4 bases from J, the junction contained 9 bases not matched to a gene. CDR1 is MNHEY, CDR2 SMNVEV, per germline (reference sequence). In DNA form, the CDR3 reads TGTGCCAGCAGCTACCGGACAGGGGTCTTCACTGAAGCTTTCTTT. Amino acid sequence: CASSYRTGVFTEAFF.

This clone was observed a few times. This sequence joins TRBV29-1 and TRBJ1-1; no firm D call. V shed 5 bases and J shed 1 base, with 8 bases lying between them. The V gene's germline CDR1 is SQVTM and CDR2 ANQGSEA. The CDR3 is 12 amino acids. The CDR3 region is CSVRPGNTEAFF. For the CDR3, the DNA is TGCAGCGTTCGACCGGGGAACACTGAAGCTTTCTTT.

The chain employs TRBV29-1 and TRBJ2-5; 9 bases are shared with TRBD2. Germline V gene lookup returns CDR1 SQVTM and CDR2 ANQGSEA. There are 16 residues in the CDR3. J was trimmed by 3 bases and V by 4 bases; bases with no gene match: 12. As DNA, the CDR3 is TGCAGCGTTGGGTGGTTAGGACTAGCGAGAGAAGAGACCCAGTACTTC. Protein product: CSVGWLGLAREETQYF. Using reference TRBV29-1 and TRBJ2-5 for the parts outside the CDR3, the full variable domain is SAVISQKPSRDICQRGTSLTIQCQVDSQVTMMFWYRQQPGQSLTLIATANQGSEATYESGFVIDKFPISRPNLTFSTLTVSNMSPEDSSIYLCSVGWLGLAREETQYFGPGTRLLVL.

This clone turned up a few times. This sample also contains other DNA sequences that code for the same CDR3. The chain couples TRBV28 to TRBJ2-7; D may be TRBD1 (5 bases). This CDR3 has 11 amino acids. The V gene lost 8 bases and the J gene lost 3 bases, with 8 bases spanning the gap. Germline values: CDR1 MDHEN, CDR2 SYDVKM. Here the CDR3 DNA reads TGTGCCAGCGGACAAAACTACGAGCAGTACTTC. As protein: CASGQNYEQYF.

The J gene is TRBJ2-7, the V gene TRBV6-1, with a tentative D call TRBD2 (6 bases). This CDR3 region has 15 residues. Trimming stripped 7 bases from V and 9 bases from J, with 25 bases between. Germline V gene data show CDR1 as MNHNS and CDR2 as SASEGT. Here the CDR3 DNA reads TGTGCCAGCACCTCGCCCCAGGACGGAGGACTAAGGCAGTACTTC. Translating gives CASTSPQDGGLRQYF.